The rows below give T cell receptor beta chains drawn from one sample of a study of blood T cell repertoires in COVID-19. Generated by immunoSEQ multiplex PCR, the TCRdb table keeps only in-frame clones and is missing some. This repertoire shows under 90,000 clones, roughly 80% found once; its top ten account for roughly 43%. The sequencing sample was made of peripheral blood. These receptors were taken from a man older than 75 with acute or convalescent COVID-19. CDR3s include the opening cysteine and the closing phenylalanine or tryptophan. D genes are given only for firm matches. Expanded clones are given a class, and other clones once, few, many or no size at all.

cdr3_length	v_call	d_call	j_call	clone_size	cdr3_aa	cdr3_nt
17	TRBV7-2	-	TRBJ1-1	-	CASSLGLGRNKNTEAFF	TGTGCCAGCAGCTTAGGCTTGGGGCGGAATAAGAACACTGAGGCTTTCTTT
15	TRBV5-1	-	TRBJ2-7	-	CASREGDRTSYEQYF	TGCGCCAGCAGGGAAGGCGACAGAACCTCCTACGAGCAGTACTTC
15	TRBV7-2	-	TRBJ1-1	few	CASSPQRGTNTEAFF	TGTGCCAGCAGCCCCCAGAGGGGGACGAACACTGAAGCTTTCTTT
16	TRBV24-1	TRBD2	TRBJ2-1	-	CATSDVAGRGTNEQFF	TGTGCCACCAGTGATGTAGCTGGGCGGGGGACCAATGAGCAGTTCTTC
15	TRBV7-7	-	TRBJ2-7	once	CASSLRDSSSYEQYF	TGTGCCAGCAGCTTGAGGGATTCGAGCTCCTACGAGCAGTACTTC
17	TRBV4-2	-	TRBJ2-7	-	CASSQDLGASPRYEQYF	TGTGCCAGCAGCCAAGATCTGGGCGCCAGCCCCCGCTACGAGCAGTACTTC
17	TRBV7-3	-	TRBJ2-3	-	CASSTRSGRGYTDTQYF	TGTGCCAGCAGCACTCGGTCGGGCAGGGGTTACACAGATACGCAGTATTTT
14	TRBV30	-	TRBJ2-2	-	CAWSVLRNTGELFF	TGTGCCTGGAGTGTTCTACGGAACACCGGGGAGCTGTTTTTT
15	TRBV18	TRBD2	TRBJ2-7	-	CASSPPASGSYEQYF	TGTGCCAGCTCACCACCCGCTAGCGGTTCCTACGAGCAGTACTTC
14	TRBV6-5	-	TRBJ2-3	-	CASSQASGTDTQYF	TGTGCCAGCAGTCAGGCTAGCGGCACAGATACGCAGTATTTT
13	TRBV10-1	TRBD1	TRBJ2-2	-	CASTDRVPGELFF	TGCGCCAGCACCGACAGGGTTCCCGGGGAGCTGTTTTTT